Following are 30 T cell receptor beta chains from one sample sequenced in a study of T cell changes during pregnancy in multiple sclerosis (dated by TCRdb to the late 2010s). The receptor library was made with the immunoSEQ multiplex PCR assay. What TCRdb holds here is the immuneACCESS table cut down to in-frame rearrangements. Part of the clones is not present; checked against another copy, under half of the missing clones reflect an unresolved V gene, and the others are unexplained. This sample is represented by 70,000 to 100,000 clones; roughly 93% of them were singletons. About 0.93% of the sample goes to the ten largest clones. Sequenced here: peripheral blood, sampled in the first trimester of pregnancy. Receptors were obtained from a female donor with multiple sclerosis, enrolled in a pregnancy study.

The J gene is TRBJ2-3, the V gene TRBV2, with 12 bases aligning to TRBD2. Germline trimming cut 5 bases from V and 7 bases from J; bases unmatched to any gene: 10. The CDR3 spans 16 residues. Germline V CDR1 and CDR2: SNHLY, FYNNEI. This chain's CDR3 is CASSPTSSGRANTQYF. CDR3 nucleotides: TGTGCCAGCAGTCCAACTTCTAGCGGGAGGGCGAATACGCAGTATTTT.

This chain connects TRBV29-1 to TRBJ2-3, with D possibly being TRBD1 (5 bases). This CDR3 has 15 residues. Per germline, CDR1 SQVTM and CDR2 ANQGSEA. V shed 6 bases and J shed 0 bases, with 16 bases lying between them. In DNA, the CDR3 is TGCAGCGTCGGATCGAAAGGGGAAAGCACAGATACGCAGTATTTT. It translates to CSVGSKGESTDTQYF.

The chain combines TRBV2 with TRBJ2-3, with D tentatively TRBD2 (6 bases). The CDR3 runs to 13 residues. Trimming pared 6 bases from V and 4 bases from J, leaving 11 bases between. Germline V CDR1 and CDR2: SNHLY, FYNNEI. CDR3 in DNA: TGTGCCAGCAGGACGGGAGTGGCAGATACGCAGTATTTT. This codes for CASRTGVADTQYF.

The J gene is TRBJ2-1, the V gene TRBV2; 10 bases map to TRBD1. The CDR3 totals 15 residues. The germline V gene has CDR1 SNHLY and CDR2 FYNNEI. J lost 8 bases, V lost 4 bases, and 8 bases had no gene match. CDR3 in DNA: TGTGCCAGCAGTGGGTTGGGACAGGGGCAGGATGAGCAGTTCTTC. This codes for CASSGLGQGQDEQFF.

The rearrangement joins TRBV5-1 to TRBJ2-2; 7 bases map to TRBD2. The CDR3 loop spans 14 amino acids. V shed 4 bases, J shed 5 bases, and the junction held 5 bases outside the gene matches. CDR1 and CDR2 from the germline V gene are SGHRS and YFSETQ. In DNA form, the CDR3 reads TGCGCCAGCAGCCCCACAGCGGGGACCGGGGAGCTGTTTTTT. Its translation is CASSPTAGTGELFF.

J is TRBJ1-1 and V is TRBV28; TRBD1 might be the D (6 bases). CDR1 is MDHEN and CDR2 is SYDVKM in the germline V gene. The CDR3 runs 15 residues. The V end was cut by 4 bases, the J end by 0 bases, with 12 bases between. The CDR3 sequence: CASSSPDRMNTEAFF. The DNA for the CDR3 is TGTGCCAGCAGTTCCCCGGACAGAATGAACACTGAAGCTTTCTTT. The whole variable domain, filled in from reference TRBV28 and TRBJ1-1, reads DVKVTQSSRYLVKRTGEKVFLECVQDMDHENMFWYRQDPGLGLRLIYFSYDVKMKEKGDIPEGYSVSREKKERFSLILESASTNQTSMYLCASSSPDRMNTEAFFGQGTRLTVV.

V usage is TRBV5-8 and J usage is TRBJ1-2; a weak D match, TRBD1 (5 bases). V was pared by 7 bases and J by 4 bases, with 20 bases between. CDR3 size: 15 residues. Germline V gives CDR1 SGHTS, CDR2 YDEGEE. The CDR3 DNA reads TGTGCCAGCCGCCGCGGGGGTCCCTGGGGCTATGGCTACACCTTC. Residues: CASRRGGPWGYGYTF.

This chain links TRBV5-1 with TRBJ2-5; 9 nucleotides align to TRBD1. This CDR3 comprises 15 residues. Germline values: CDR1 SGHRS, CDR2 YFSETQ. The ends lost 2 bases at V and 4 bases at J; junction bases unmatched: 6. The CDR3 loop reads CASSFGQGRRETQYF. In DNA form, the CDR3 reads TGCGCCAGCAGCTTTGGACAGGGGAGGAGAGAGACCCAGTACTTC. Complete variable domain (other parts from reference TRBV5-1 and TRBJ2-5): KAGVTQTPRYLIKTRGQQVTLSCSPISGHRSVSWYQQTPGQGLQFLFEYFSETQRNKGNFPGRFSGRQFSNSRSEMNVSTLELGDSALYLCASSFGQGRRETQYFGPGTRLLVL.

The V call is TRBV4-2, the J call TRBJ2-5; 7 bases fit TRBD2. The CDR3 has 13 amino acids. Germline trimming cut 3 bases from V and 7 bases from J; bases unmatched to any gene: 5. CDR1 LGHNA and CDR2 YNFKEQ come from the germline V gene. CDR3: CASSQAGGGTQYF. DNA for the CDR3: TGTGCCAGCAGCCAGGCCGGCGGGGGGACCCAGTACTTC.

The chain recombines TRBV29-1 with TRBJ2-1; TRBD1 matches at 7 bases. V shed 6 bases, J shed 4 bases, and the junction held 15 bases outside the gene matches. Per the germline V gene, CDR1 is SQVTM and CDR2 is ANQGSEA. This CDR3 contains 16 residues. The CDR3, as DNA: TGCAGCGTAACCTCTCCCGGGACAGTGCCTTACAATGAGCAGTTCTTC. The encoded protein is CSVTSPGTVPYNEQFF.

V gene TRBV19 combines with J gene TRBJ1-5, with D maybe TRBD1 (5 bases). Looked up from germline, CDR1 is LNHDA and CDR2 is SQIVND (reference sequence). The CDR3 is made up of 19 amino acids. Trimming stripped 6 bases from V and 2 bases from J, with 26 bases between. The CDR3 loop reads CASRRDHLAGRGGNQPQHF. CDR3 coding DNA: TGTGCCAGTAGGAGGGACCATCTGGCCGGGAGAGGAGGCAATCAGCCCCAGCATTTT.

This chain connects TRBV7-8 to TRBJ2-5, with TRBD2 matching 10 bases. After removal of 0 bases from V and 4 bases from J, the junction contained 5 bases not matched to a gene. Germline loops: CDR1 SGHVS, CDR2 FQNEAQ. The CDR3 runs to 16 residues. CDR3 protein: CASSLASGRAGETQYF. The DNA of the CDR3 is TGTGCCAGCAGCTTAGCAAGCGGGAGGGCGGGAGAGACCCAGTACTTC.

The rearrangement uses TRBV27 and TRBJ2-7; no clear D. Trimming took 5 bases from V and 3 from J, leaving 8 bases between them. This CDR3 contains 12 residues. CDR1 is MNHEY and CDR2 is SMNVEV in the germline V gene (reference sequence). The CDR3 bases are TGTGCCAGCAGTCAAGACAACTACGAGCAGTACTTC. It translates to CASSQDNYEQYF.

The genes are TRBV19 and TRBJ2-1; 16 bases map to TRBD2. The germline CDR1 and CDR2 sequences are LNHDA and SQIVND (reference sequence). V was clipped by 8 bases and J by 4 bases; unmatched bases: 14. The CDR3 has 19 amino acids. The CDR3 region has the DNA TGTGCCAGTTCTCTGGGAGGGACGGGACTAGCGGGAGGGTACAATGAGCAGTTCTTC. Translated: CASSLGGTGLAGGYNEQFF.

This chain uses TRBV5-5 with TRBJ1-5; TRBD1 matches at 7 bases. The J segment lost 6 bases and the V segment lost 3 bases, leaving 6 bases of the junction unmatched. Germline values: CDR1 SGHKS, CDR2 YYEKEE (reference sequence). The CDR3 has 14 amino acids. CDR3 coding DNA: TGTGCCAGCAGCTCCGACAGGGCGGGTCAGCCCCAGCATTTT. Translation: CASSSDRAGQPQHF.

This clone was counted once. J is TRBJ2-7 and V is TRBV29-1; D unresolved. V shed 5 bases and J shed 0 bases, with 11 bases lying between them. There are 13 residues in the CDR3. Germline-derived CDR1 and CDR2 are SQVTM and ANQGSEA. The DNA for the CDR3 is TGCAGCGTTCGGGTAGGAAGCTCCTACGAGCAGTACTTC. It is translated as CSVRVGSSYEQYF.

This chain links TRBV9 with TRBJ2-3; D remains unclear. Germline values: CDR1 SGDLS, CDR2 YYNGEE. V lost 3 bases to trimming and J lost 4 bases, with 6 bases between them. The CDR3 has 12 amino acids. This CDR3 reads CASSAFPDTQYF. The DNA of the CDR3 is TGTGCCAGCAGCGCCTTCCCAGATACGCAGTATTTT.

The chain carries TRBV7-8 and TRBJ1-4, with D unresolved. There are 13 residues in the CDR3. Deletions cut 5 bases from V and 10 bases from J, with 14 bases between. Germline lookup yields CDR1 SGHVS and CDR2 FQNEAQ. This CDR3 reads CASSAPSGGKLFF. As DNA, the CDR3 is TGTGCCAGCAGCGCCCCTTCGGGTGGAAAACTGTTTTTT.

The chain recombines TRBV5-1 with TRBJ2-3; the match to TRBD2 covers 7 bases. J was trimmed by 4 bases and V by 4 bases; bases with no gene match: 15. This CDR3 is built from 17 residues. The germline CDR1 and CDR2 sequences are SGHRS and YFSETQ. CDR3 amino acids: CASSPFAGDDNPDTQYF. The CDR3 coding sequence is TGCGCCAGCAGCCCCTTTGCGGGGGACGACAACCCAGATACGCAGTATTTT.

CDR3: CASSNRDRGPEQYF. In nucleotides, the CDR3 is TGTGCCAGCAGTAACCGGGACAGGGGACCCGAGCAGTACTTC. The chain couples TRBV14 to TRBJ2-7, with 10 bases identical to TRBD1. Germline V gene sequence: CDR1 SGHDN, CDR2 FVKESK. The CDR3 has 14 residues. J gave up 6 bases and V 6 bases, and 8 bases lay outside the gene matches.

This chain joins TRBV28 and TRBJ1-2; 9 bases are shared with TRBD1. The CDR3 loop spans 15 amino acids. Germline-derived CDR1 and CDR2 are MDHEN and SYDVKM. The V gene end was trimmed by 6 bases and the J gene end by 2 bases; junction bases not matched to a gene: 7. The CDR3 spells CASRQQGASNYGYTF. The CDR3 DNA reads as TGTGCCAGCAGGCAACAGGGGGCTTCAAACTATGGCTACACCTTC.

V is TRBV6-4 and J is TRBJ1-1; TRBD1 matches 8 bases. V lost 4 bases, J lost 1 base, and 2 bases stayed unmatched. The germline V gene has CDR1 MRHNA and CDR2 SNTAGT. The CDR3 contains 14 residues. CDR3 in DNA: TGTGCCAGCAGTGCCGGACAGGGGAACACTGAAGCTTTCTTT. It codes for CASSAGQGNTEAFF.

The rearrangement uses TRBV2 and TRBJ2-2; TRBD1 matches at 9 bases. CDR1 SNHLY and CDR2 FYNNEI come from the germline V gene. This CDR3 region has 15 residues. J lost 3 bases, V lost 5 bases, and 4 bases had no gene match. CDR3 nucleotide sequence: TGTGCCAGCAGTACGGGACAGGGTTACACCGGGGAGCTGTTTTTT. This translates into CASSTGQGYTGELFF.

The chain is built from TRBV14 and TRBJ2-1, with D tentatively TRBD1 (5 bases). V gave up 1 base and J gave up 4 bases, with 11 bases separating them. This CDR3 spans 15 amino acids. The V gene's germline CDR1 is SGHDN and CDR2 FVKESK. CDR3 loop: CASSQAAGWYNEQFF. CDR3 coding DNA: TGTGCCAGCAGCCAAGCGGCAGGGTGGTACAATGAGCAGTTCTTC.

This clone turned up a few times. The chain combines TRBV7-3 with TRBJ2-5, with 7 bases lining up with TRBD2. This CDR3 comprises 13 residues. The germline gives CDR1 SGHTA, CDR2 FQGTGA. The junction had 6 bases not matched to a gene; V was cut back by 4 bases and J by 7 bases. The CDR3 protein is CASSYQRGGTQYF. The DNA of the CDR3 is TGTGCCAGCAGCTACCAGCGGGGAGGGACCCAGTACTTC.

In this sample, this clone turned up once. The chain employs TRBV19 and TRBJ2-7, with 7 positions matching TRBD2. CDR3 length: 13 residues. Germline V gene sequence: CDR1 LNHDA, CDR2 SQIVND (reference sequence). Trimming at V came to 4 bases and at J to 5 bases, leaving 5 bases not matched to a gene. The CDR3 nucleotides read TGTGCCAGTAGTACAATGGGGGGGAACGAGCAGTACTTC. Its protein is CASSTMGGNEQYF.

The CDR3 region is CATSSDTNQPQHF. The CDR3 nucleotides read TGTGCCACCAGCTCGGACACTAATCAGCCCCAGCATTTT. The V gene is TRBV15, the J gene TRBJ1-5; a possible D gene is TRBD1 (5 bases). V lost 5 bases to trimming and J lost 4 bases, with 9 bases between them. In germline, CDR1 is LNHNV, CDR2 YYDKDF (reference sequence). The CDR3 extends over 13 amino acids.

The chain joins TRBV6-4 to TRBJ2-1, with D maybe TRBD1 (6 bases). This CDR3 is 13 amino acids long. Germline CDR1 and CDR2: MRHNA and SNTAGT. Trimming shortened V by 6 bases and J by 8 bases, and 14 bases separated the two germline ends. CDR3 sequence (DNA): TGTGCCAGCAGCCTTACAGGGCTTCATGAGCAGTTCTTC. As protein: CASSLTGLHEQFF.

The chain couples TRBV15 to TRBJ2-5, with TRBD1 as a possible D gene (6 bases). Germline CDR1 LNHNV, CDR2 YYDKDF (reference sequence). The CDR3 is 14 amino acids. Between the trimmed V and J ends, which lost 2 bases and 5 bases, there was a span of 12 bases. The CDR3 DNA sequence: TGTGCCACCAGCAGACCCATCGACAGGGAGACCCAGTACTTC. This codes for CATSRPIDRETQYF.

J is TRBJ1-2 and V is TRBV19; D is ambiguous. This CDR3 contains 12 residues. Germline V gene lookup returns CDR1 LNHDA and CDR2 SQIVND (reference sequence). Trimming stripped 7 bases from V and 6 bases from J, with 12 bases between. The CDR3 loop is CASMAGKDGYTF. The CDR3 DNA sequence: TGTGCCAGTATGGCCGGGAAAGATGGCTACACCTTC.